This entry is about one T cell receptor (beta chain). The antigen is undetermined. Trimming stripped 1 base from V and 2 bases from J, with 11 bases between. The CDR3 is made up of 16 amino acids. The germline V gene encodes CDR1 SEHNR and CDR2 FQNEAQ (reference sequence). PCR involved 60 Vbeta and 13 Jbeta primers. Per the original data handling: The authors later counted 75 million to 90 million unique TCR beta chains, approximately 12 million of them shared. The data were produced by immunoSEQ multiplex PCR, yet TCRdb's version contains in-frame clones alone and is incomplete. V and J calls and clone size follow that table, whereas D and trimming were derived from the DNA. The data show about 94,000 clones, about 62% seen once. The data stem from a study of cytomegalovirus exposure and HLA in healthy donors. Study results and limitations: Reportedly, diagnosis of cytomegalovirus status by the classifier showed high specificity and sensitivity. Investigators reported 164 TCR beta chains as tied to cytomegalovirus.

The sequence derives from a young man in good health and CMV-seronegative. The sequenced sample was PBMCs. The chain employs TRBV7-9 and TRBJ2-2, with D tentatively TRBD2 (7 bases). CDR3 in amino acids: CASSLGGGANTGELFF. The DNA for the CDR3 is TGTGCCAGCAGCTTAGGAGGGGGGGCCAACACCGGGGAGCTGTTTTTT.